This T cell receptor beta chain was observed in a study of OX40 agonist ivuxolimab in advanced cancers. Whole-study results and caveats: There was clonal expansion of CD4+ and CD8+ blood T cells by week 6 at 0.1 to 3.0 mg/kg. Antigen specificity of clonally expanded peripheral T cells was not established.

This clone was detected only once. What it binds is not known. Using immunoSEQ multiplex PCR, the repertoire was profiled, and TCRdb retains in-frame clones only, with some absent. The data hold 90,000 to 100,000 clones, with 90% observed a single time. Trimming cost V 4 bases and J 2 bases, with 14 bases left between them. CDR3 length: 15 amino acids. The germline V gene has CDR1 MNHEY and CDR2 SVGAGI. The chain couples TRBV6-5 to TRBJ1-1, with D maybe TRBD1 (6 bases). The TCR originated in an adult with an advanced solid tumor such as melanoma, head and neck, liver or kidney cancer. Sample: CD4+ or CD8+ T cells sorted from blood, taken in a trial of the OX40 agonist ivuxolimab. The CDR3 loop reads CASSSQGTQNTEAFF. In nucleotides, the CDR3 is TGTGCCAGCAGTTCACAAGGGACACAAAACACTGAAGCTTTCTTT.